The source of this T cell receptor beta chain is a study of Ad26.COV2.S vaccination and SARS-CoV-2 variants. Study-level information: Doses of Ad26.COV2.S were injected into muscle once or twice, 56 days apart.

The study, taken as a whole, reports: Substantial breadth was reported for post-vaccination spike-specific CD8+ and CD4+ T cells.

The table came from immunoSEQ multiplex PCR; TCRdb's copy has only in-frame clones and leaves some out. The profile covers roughly 240,000 clones, with roughly 90% appearing a single time and approximately 12% taken by the ten largest. Documented treatment: over 15 received Ad26.COV2.S at low or high dose, single or two shots; 5 received placebo; per-sample allocation not given. Collection of the samples took place on day 63 after the first injection of vaccine or placebo. Between the trimmed V and J ends, which lost 6 bases and 1 base, there was a span of 7 bases. This CDR3 comprises 13 residues. CDR1 ENHRY and CDR2 SYGVKD come from the germline V gene. On this clone: The antigen remains undetermined.

The sample here was peripheral blood, taken in a trial of Ad26.COV2.S vaccine versus placebo. The chain links TRBV10-3 to TRBJ1-3, with D unclear. This clonotype originated in a person aged 18-60 years who received the Ad26.COV2.S COVID-19 vaccine or a placebo. The CDR3 is CAIRGRSGNTIYF. CDR3 bases: TGTGCCATCAGGGGCCGGTCTGGAAACACCATATATTTT.